This T cell receptor (beta chain) was sequenced in a study of blood T cell repertoires in COVID-19. Some clones are missing from TCRdb's copy, which holds only in-frame ones; the method was immunoSEQ multiplex PCR. The profile shows about 290,000 clones, around 89% of them singletons. Germline CDR1 is SEHNR and CDR2 is FQNEAQ (reference sequence). Trimming removed 4 bases from V and 7 bases from J; junction bases left unmatched: 6. This CDR3 has 15 amino acids. This sequence joins TRBV7-9 and TRBJ2-1, with TRBD2 matching over 11 bases. The source of this sequence is a man in his forties with acute or convalescent COVID-19. The sample was peripheral blood. In DNA, the CDR3 is TGTGCCAGCAGCTCGGGACTAGCGGAAGGGAATGAGCAGTTCTTC. Translated: CASSSGLAEGNEQFF.